Below are 8 T cell receptor beta chains sequenced from a single sample in a study of blood T cells in healthy people across ages (dated by TCRdb to 2013 to 2016). Receptor libraries were prepared by 5' RACE. The reads were generated on an Illumina HiSeq 2500. The second PCR ran for about 7 to 11 cycles and used a J-beta primer mix along with a sample-barcoded 5' primer. Using fastp at Q25 and MiXCR, TCRdb reprocessed the public reads and kept productive beta chains. Each entry merges the rows of one CDR3 protein and shows their most common DNA and genes. The sample profile shows hundreds of thousands of distinct CDR3 sequences; roughly 20% of them were found once. The biggest ten clones account for 3% to 4.5% of the sample. Sequencing was carried out using blood. These receptors all come from a man in his 70s in good health.

The table lists this clonotype with many counts. The junction and the germline gene differ at one end; a read error may be behind it. This chain links TRBV5-1 with TRBJ2-3; 15 bases match TRBD2. Germline V CDR1 and CDR2: SGHRS, YFSETQ. The CDR3 extends over 15 amino acids. CDR3 region: CASSSGLAGGDTQYF. CDR3 coding DNA: TGTGCCAGCAGTTCGGGACTAGCGGGGGGAGATACGCAGTATTTT. The variable domain in full, with the rest retrieved from reference TRBV5-1 and TRBJ2-3, is KAGVTQTPRYLIKTRGQQVTLSCSPISGHRSVSWYQQTPGQGLQFLFEYFSETQRNKGNFPGRFSGRQFSNSRSEMNVSTLELGDSALYLCASSSGLAGGDTQYFGPGTRLTVL.

For the CDR3, the DNA is TGTGCCATCAGTGCCTCCTTGGGGGGAGTGGCCGGGGAGCTGTTTTTT. Amino acids: CAISASLGGVAGELFF. This chain joins TRBV10-3 and TRBJ2-2; possibly TRBD2 for D (6 bases). Germline assignment: CDR1 ENHRY and CDR2 SYGVKD. This CDR3 contains 16 residues. The V and J ends lost 4 bases and 6 bases respectively, with 18 bases between them.

The V gene is TRBV4-3, the J gene TRBJ2-3; D unresolved. Trimming pared 0 bases from V and 2 bases from J, leaving 12 bases between. Germline V lookup: CDR1 LGHNA, CDR2 YSLEER. The CDR3 runs 16 residues. This CDR3 reads CASSQDRIIDTDTQYF. CDR3 nucleotide sequence: TGCGCCAGCAGCCAAGATCGGATCATCGACACAGATACGCAGTATTTT.

This clonotype was counted many times. An end of the junction differs from the germline gene, which may be a read error. The V call is TRBV5-1, the J call TRBJ2-7, with 9 bases aligning to TRBD2. The CDR3 is 14 residues long. CDR1 is SGHRS, CDR2 YFSETQ, per germline. The CDR3 reads CASSLAGTSYEQYF. The CDR3 DNA reads TGTGCCAGCAGCCTAGCGGGAACTTCCTACGAGCAGTACTTC.

With respect to this clonotype: A junction boundary mismatches the germline segment, possibly from a read error. The CDR3 sequence is CAGSPRQGEMNTEAFF. The CDR3 DNA follows: TGTGCCGGCAGCCCCCGACAGGGTGAGATGAACACTGAAGCTTTCTTT. The V gene is TRBV5-5, the J gene TRBJ1-1, with 7 bases lining up with TRBD1. The CDR3 consists of 16 residues. CDR1 and CDR2 from the germline V gene are SGHKS and YYEKEE (reference sequence). Together with reference TRBV5-5 and TRBJ1-1, the CDR3 gives the full variable domain: DAGVTQSPTHLIKTRGQQVTLRCSPISGHKSVSWYQQVLGQGPQFIFQYYEKEERGRGNFPDRFSARQFPNYSSELNVNALLLGDSALYLCAGSPRQGEMNTEAFFGQGTRLTVV.

The V gene is TRBV11-2, the J gene TRBJ2-5, with 11 bases aligning to TRBD2. J was trimmed by 5 bases and V by 5 bases; bases with no gene match: 7. The CDR3 has 15 amino acids. CDR1 and CDR2 (germline): SGHAT, FQNNGV. CDR3 in DNA: TGTGCCAGCAGCGAAATAGCGGGAGGGCCGGAGACCCAGTACTTC. The encoded protein is CASSEIAGGPETQYF.

J is TRBJ2-7 and V is TRBV20-1, with TRBD1 matching 9 bases. Germline V gene data show CDR1 as DFQATT and CDR2 as SNEGSKA (reference sequence). The CDR3 length is 15 residues. After removal of 6 bases from V and 1 base from J, the junction contained 10 bases not matched to a gene. The CDR3 here is CSARTGALASYEQYF. The CDR3 nucleotides read TGCAGTGCGAGGACAGGGGCACTAGCATCCTACGAGCAGTACTTC.

This clonotype has more than one count but fewer than ten. The chain is built from TRBV5-1 and TRBJ2-5, with 12 bases lining up with TRBD2. The DNA end is a closer match to TRBJ2-7, so the J assignment may be wrong. Germline V lookup: CDR1 SGHRS, CDR2 YFSETQ. The length of the CDR3 is 14 residues. CDR3 DNA: TGCGCCAGCAGCTTGGGGACTAGCGGGAACGAGCAGTACTTC. This encodes CASSLGTSGNEQYF.